There are a few counts of the clone carrying this T cell receptor beta chain. Its antigen is not known. The data derive from a study of metastatic and nonmetastatic thyroid tumors. Study as a whole: Repertoires from blood and tumor or nodule tissue of malignant and benign thyroid patients were compared. Study-wide results and caveats: TCR beta diversity was reportedly significantly higher in malignant thyroid tumors than benign nodules, in blood and tumor.

Original processing methods: It was from CDR3 differences across clinicopathological groups that a distant-metastasis classifier for papillary thyroid cancer was built. TCRdb reanalyzed the PCR reads with MiXCR. These V and J calls are TCRdb output, not the study's own analysis. The data contain roughly 7,400 clones, 30% to 45% of them seen just once; the ten biggest clones take up 40%. V was cut by 4 bases and J by 3 bases, with 4 bases left in between. Germline assignment: CDR1 MDHEN and CDR2 SYDVKM. The CDR3 length is 11 residues. Thyroid surgery was preceded by no treatment in any patient. This chain links TRBV28 with TRBJ2-7; D not resolved. The source is a female donor with papillary thyroid cancer or a benign thyroid nodule (not recorded which). Some clones in this sample may be carry-over from other donors' samples. Sequencing was performed on tumor tissue. CDR3 residues: CASSSNYEQYF. The CDR3 bases are TGTGCCAGCAGTTCGAACTACGAGCAGTACTTC.